The next 16 T cell receptor beta chains were all read from a single sample in a study of Graves' ophthalmopathy and Graves' hyperthyroidism. The sequenced template was RNA, covering the TCR beta CDR3 region. Scientists carried out first-round RT-PCR using HTBI primers and then a second-round multiplex PCR. TCRdb redid the calling of the multiplex PCR reads with MiXCR, one entry per CDR3 protein. The data contain some 350,000 distinct CDR3 sequences, about 18% of them singletons. The source material was peripheral blood. The receptors were gathered from an adult woman with stable Graves' hyperthyroidism.

This clonotype came up many times. This chain connects TRBV28 to TRBJ1-1; D unclear. The CDR3 has 14 residues. Germline V gene sequence: CDR1 MDHEN, CDR2 SYDVKM. The V and J ends lost 6 bases and 1 base respectively, with 12 bases between them. The CDR3: CASSEFTQNTEAFF. In DNA form, the CDR3 reads TGTGCCAGCAGCGAATTCACTCAGAACACTGAAGCTTTCTTT.

This clonotype was counted many times. This chain joins TRBV28 and TRBJ1-1; unclear D gene. The CDR3 is 11 residues long. Between the trimmed V and J ends, which lost 8 bases and 6 bases, there was a span of 10 bases. In germline, CDR1 is MDHEN, CDR2 SYDVKM. CDR3 amino acids: CASFGISEAFF. Here the CDR3 DNA reads TGTGCCAGCTTTGGAATCTCTGAAGCTTTCTTT.

This clonotype showed up many times. J is TRBJ2-5 and V is TRBV7-2; 9 bases are a match to TRBD1. The CDR3 covers 15 residues. The germline CDR1 and CDR2 sequences are SGHTA and FQGNSA. V was clipped by 3 bases and J by 4 bases; unmatched bases: 6. The CDR3, as DNA: TGTGCCAGCAGCTTTCTGGGACAGGGAGGAGAGACCCAGTACTTC. Protein product: CASSFLGQGGETQYF.

This clonotype was counted at least ten times. V is TRBV12-3 or TRBV12-4 and J is TRBJ2-7; 11 bases align to TRBD1. The junction had 1 base not matched to a gene; V was cut back by 3 bases and J by 3 bases. The length of the CDR3 is 14 residues. The CDR3 reads CASSLDRGLYEQYF. For the CDR3, the DNA is TGTGCCAGCAGTTTGGACAGGGGGCTCTACGAGCAGTACTTC.

This clonotype was counted ten times or more. The genes are TRBV20-1 and TRBJ1-1; TRBD1 matches at 12 bases. The V gene end was trimmed by 7 bases and the J gene end by 7 bases; junction bases not matched to a gene: 13. CDR3 length equals 15 residues. Germline CDR1 DFQATT, CDR2 SNEGSKA (reference sequence). DNA of the CDR3: TGCAGTGTCACCAGTCCCGGGACAGGGGGCGGTGAAGCTTTCTTT. It translates to CSVTSPGTGGGEAFF.

About this clonotype: This sequence may be a read error, since a much larger clone differs from it by one base. The chain combines TRBV29-1 with TRBJ2-7; no firm D call. This CDR3 region has 12 residues. V dropped 4 bases and J dropped 1 base, with 8 bases sitting between them. Germline V gives CDR1 SQVTM, CDR2 ANQGSEA. CDR3 sequence: CSVVRYSYEQYF. The CDR3 DNA sequence: TGCAGCGTTGTCAGGTATTCCTACGAGCAGTACTTC.

This clonotype has ten or more counts. The junction departs from the called germline gene at one end, perhaps through a read error. V gene TRBV6-2 or TRBV6-3 combines with J gene TRBJ2-5; D is uncertain. Germline lookup yields CDR1 MNHEY and CDR2 SVGEGT. The CDR3 is made up of 13 amino acids. This CDR3 reads CASSYSVQETKYF. The CDR3 nucleotides read TGTGCCAGCAGTTACTCGGTTCAAGAGACCAAGTACTTC.

This rearrangement joins TRBV6-5 to TRBJ2-5; TRBD2 matches 8 bases. The CDR3 length is 15 residues. Germline trimming cut 1 base from V and 2 bases from J; bases unmatched to any gene: 3. Germline lookup yields CDR1 MNHEY and CDR2 SVGAGI. The CDR3 is CASSYYLAGQETQYF. The DNA for the CDR3 is TGTGCCAGCAGTTACTATTTAGCGGGGCAAGAGACCCAGTACTTC.

This clonotype was recorded at least ten times. V gene TRBV27 combines with J gene TRBJ1-1; D gene ambiguous. V gave up 7 bases and J gave up 2 bases, with 11 bases separating them. In germline, CDR1 is MNHEY, CDR2 SMNVEV (reference sequence). This CDR3 is 13 amino acids long. CDR3 coding DNA: TGTGCCAGCAAAACCGACGGAAACACTGAAGCTTTCTTT. The encoded protein is CASKTDGNTEAFF.

This clonotype was seen repeatedly, ten times or more. The V call is TRBV29-1, the J call TRBJ2-7; D is possibly TRBD2 (6 bases). With 4 bases removed from V and 3 bases from J, the gap between germline ends came to 13 bases. Germline V gene data show CDR1 as SQVTM and CDR2 as ANQGSEA. This CDR3 spans 13 amino acids. The CDR3 loop reads CSVGGLSDYEQYF. CDR3 in DNA: TGCAGCGTTGGGGGACTTAGCGACTACGAGCAGTACTTC.

This clonotype was counted ten times or more. The chain has TRBV7-8 and TRBJ2-6, with D hard to call. This CDR3 is built from 15 residues. Trimming shortened V by 3 bases and J by 2 bases, and 8 bases separated the two germline ends. Germline CDR1 reads SGHVS; CDR2 reads FQNEAQ. The DNA of the CDR3 is TGTGCCAGCAGCTTCCCAGTGACTGGGGCCAACGTCCTGACTTTC. It is translated as CASSFPVTGANVLTF.

The chain carries TRBV4-1 and TRBJ1-2; D unclear. Germline V gives CDR1 MGHRA, CDR2 YSYEKL. V was trimmed by 0 bases and J by 8 bases, leaving 31 bases between them. CDR3 size: 20 residues. CDR3 amino acids: CASSQDWAAAKARKARGYTF. DNA of the CDR3: TGCGCCAGCAGCCAAGATTGGGCCGCCGCGAAGGCGAGGAAGGCGAGAGGCTACACCTTC.

In this sample, this clonotype turned up a few times. The junction departs from the called germline gene at one end, perhaps through a read error. The chain has TRBV15 and TRBJ2-4, with 7 positions matching TRBD1. The CDR3 extends over 18 amino acids. Germline V gene lookup returns CDR1 LNHNV and CDR2 YYDKDF (reference sequence). The CDR3: CATSRVRYRGGFENIKYF. The CDR3 DNA follows: TGTGCCACCAGCAGAGTCCGGTACAGGGGCGGGTTTGAAAACATTAAGTACTTC.

This clonotype was seen repeatedly, ten times or more. The chain has TRBV29-1 and TRBJ1-2; D is unresolved. Trimming took off 3 bases at V and 8 bases at J, with 19 bases between the two ends. The CDR3 is 14 amino acids. CDR1 is SQVTM and CDR2 is ANQGSEA in the germline V gene. CDR3 protein: CSVEEDGTNQGYTF. DNA of the CDR3: TGCAGCGTTGAGGAAGACGGCACCAATCAAGGCTACACCTTC.

J is TRBJ1-1 and V is TRBV20-1; unclear D gene. The CDR3 is 12 residues long. Germline assignment: CDR1 DFQATT and CDR2 SNEGSKA (reference sequence). The V end lost 1 base, the J end lost 5 bases, and 8 bases lay between the germline ends. CDR3 DNA: TGCAGTGCTAGAGTGGGGAGGACTGAAGCTTTCTTT. Its protein is CSARVGRTEAFF.

This clonotype occurred many times. The chain employs TRBV4-1 and TRBJ2-7, with 7 bases fitting TRBD2. J was trimmed by 4 bases and V by 1 base; bases with no gene match: 13. The CDR3 covers 17 residues. Per germline, CDR1 MGHRA and CDR2 YSYEKL. The CDR3 DNA is TGCGCCAGCAGCCAAGCCCCTGTATCAGCTAGCGGTTACGAGCAGTACTTC. It translates to CASSQAPVSASGYEQYF.